A single sample is the source of the 2 T cell receptor beta chains below, sequenced in a study of multiple sclerosis patients with progressive multifocal leukoencephalopathy. Time point described: before natalizumab initiation. Using immunoSEQ multiplex PCR, the repertoire was profiled, and TCRdb retains in-frame clones only, with some absent. Found here are 25,000 to 30,000 clones, more than 75% of them singletons; the top ten hold 1.1%. The sequenced sample consisted of PBMCs. The origin of the receptors is a human donor with multiple sclerosis.

This sequence joins TRBV19 and TRBJ2-1; D might be TRBD1 (5 bases). The germline CDR1 and CDR2 sequences are LNHDA and SQIVND (reference sequence). This CDR3 is built from 14 residues. The V and J ends lost 0 bases and 6 bases respectively, with 9 bases between them. In DNA, the CDR3 is TGTGCCAGTAGTATAGACGCAGGGTTCAATGAGCAGTTCTTC. This encodes CASSIDAGFNEQFF.

The chain carries TRBV5-6 and TRBJ2-4; 11 bases align to TRBD2. In germline, CDR1 is SGHDT, CDR2 YYEEEE. The CDR3 sequence is 18 residues long. After removal of 2 bases from V and 0 bases from J, the junction contained 7 bases not matched to a gene. The CDR3 sequence is CASSFSSGGYLAKNIQYF. The CDR3 DNA is TGTGCCAGCAGCTTCTCTAGCGGGGGGTACCTAGCCAAAAACATTCAGTACTTC. Filled out from reference TRBV5-6 and TRBJ2-4, the complete variable domain reads DAGVTQSPTHLIKTRGQQVTLRCSPKSGHDTVSWYQQALGQGPQFIFQYYEEEERQRGNFPDRFSGHQFPNYSSELNVNALLLGDSALYLCASSFSSGGYLAKNIQYFGAGTRLSVL.